The source of this T cell receptor beta chain is a study of response to subunit inactivated influenza vaccine. In TCRdb, the RT-PCR reads were re-called with MiXCR into one record per CDR3 protein. The table has 500,000 to 650,000 distinct CDR3 sequences, approximately 7.1% seen once. The germline V gene has CDR1 MNHEY and CDR2 SVGAGI. Trimming took 2 bases from V and 4 from J, leaving 8 bases between them. The CDR3 sequence is 14 residues long. The source is a man between 50 and 69 years old who received an inactivated influenza vaccine. Sequencing used PBMCs from blood, obtained around 2 years after vaccination. This chain links TRBV6-5 with TRBJ2-2; D is undetermined. DNA of the CDR3: TGTGCCAGCAGTTACCTAGTGAGCACCGGGGAGCTGTTTTTT. Translation: CASSYLVSTGELFF.